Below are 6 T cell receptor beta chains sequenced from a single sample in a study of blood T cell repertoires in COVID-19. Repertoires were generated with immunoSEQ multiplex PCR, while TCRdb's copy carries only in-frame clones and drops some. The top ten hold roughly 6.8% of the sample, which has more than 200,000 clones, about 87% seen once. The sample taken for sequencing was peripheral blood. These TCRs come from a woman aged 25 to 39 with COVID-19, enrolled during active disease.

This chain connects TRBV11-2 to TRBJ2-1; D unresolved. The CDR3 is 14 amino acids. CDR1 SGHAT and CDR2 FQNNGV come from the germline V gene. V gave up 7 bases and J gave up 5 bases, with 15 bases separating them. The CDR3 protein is CASNLIEIHNEQFF. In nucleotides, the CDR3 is TGTGCCAGCAACCTCATTGAGATCCACAATGAGCAGTTCTTC. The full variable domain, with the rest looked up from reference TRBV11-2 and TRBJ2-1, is EAGVAQSPRYKIIEKRQSVAFWCNPISGHATLYWYQQILGQGPKLLIQFQNNGVVDDSQLPKDRFSAERLKGVDSTLKIQPAKLEDSAVYLCASNLIEIHNEQFFGPGTRLTVL.

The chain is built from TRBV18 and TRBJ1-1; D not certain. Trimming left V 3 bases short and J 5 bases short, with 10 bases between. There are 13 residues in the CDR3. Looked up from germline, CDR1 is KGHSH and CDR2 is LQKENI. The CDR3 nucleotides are TGTGCCAGCTCACCGTCGACACCGACTGAAGCTTTCTTT. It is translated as CASSPSTPTEAFF. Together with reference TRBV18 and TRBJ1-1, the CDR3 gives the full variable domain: NAGVMQNPRHLVRRRGQEARLRCSPMKGHSHVYWYRQLPEEGLKFMVYLQKENIIDESGMPKERFSAEFPKEGPSILRIQQVVRGDSAAYFCASSPSTPTEAFFGQGTRLTVV.

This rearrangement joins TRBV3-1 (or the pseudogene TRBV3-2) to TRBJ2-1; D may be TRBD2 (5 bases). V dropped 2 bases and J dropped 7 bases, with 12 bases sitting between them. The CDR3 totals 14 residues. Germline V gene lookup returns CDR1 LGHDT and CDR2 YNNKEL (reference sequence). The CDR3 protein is CASSQREGTNEQFF. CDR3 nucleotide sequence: TGTGCCAGCAGCCAACGCGAGGGTACTAATGAGCAGTTCTTC.

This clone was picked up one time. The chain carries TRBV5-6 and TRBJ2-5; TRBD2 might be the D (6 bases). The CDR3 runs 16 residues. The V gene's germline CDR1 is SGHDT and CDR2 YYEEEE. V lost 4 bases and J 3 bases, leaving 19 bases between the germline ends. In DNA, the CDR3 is TGTGCCAGCAGCCAGCTAGGAGGGAGAGGGGAAGAGACCCAGTACTTC. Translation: CASSQLGGRGEETQYF.

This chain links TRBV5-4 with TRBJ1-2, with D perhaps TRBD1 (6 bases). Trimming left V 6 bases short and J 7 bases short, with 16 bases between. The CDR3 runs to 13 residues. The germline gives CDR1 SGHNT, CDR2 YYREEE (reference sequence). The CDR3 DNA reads TGTGCCAGCACCCAAGACAGGTCTGGTGGCTACACCTTC. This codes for CASTQDRSGGYTF.

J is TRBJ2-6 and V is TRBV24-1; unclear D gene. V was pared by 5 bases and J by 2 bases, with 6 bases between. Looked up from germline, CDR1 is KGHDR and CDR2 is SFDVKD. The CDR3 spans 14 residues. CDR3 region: CATSVGAGANVLTF. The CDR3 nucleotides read TGTGCCACCAGTGTAGGAGCTGGGGCCAACGTCCTGACTTTC.